This T cell receptor (beta chain) was documented in a study of CD8+CD57+ T cells in acquired aplastic anemia. Study overall: On average, sorted CD4+ and CD8+ cells gave approximately 3 ug of DNA. Regarding the study as a whole: Patients shared around 31 CD8+ CDR3 sequences with controls. Patients versus controls showed no significant CD8+ Simpson's diversity difference.

The germline V gene encodes CDR1 SGDLS and CDR2 YYNGEE. Trimming cost V 2 bases and J 4 bases; bases outside gene matches: 8. The CDR3 totals 16 residues. The sample holds many counts of this clonotype. What it binds is unknown. Those patients picked for sequencing had displayed CD8+CD57+ cell expansion on flow cytometry. TCR beta VDJ and CDR3 were profiled, and genomic DNA was the template. One entry per CDR3 protein, called by TCRdb with MiXCR from the reads. The sample yields about 150,000 distinct CDR3 sequences, roughly 54% seen once. The source material was sorted CD4+, CD8+, or CD8+CD57+ T cells (not recorded which) from PBMCs. The origin of this receptor is a human donor with aplastic anemia. The V and J genes are TRBV9 and TRBJ2-3, with 9 bases fitting TRBD2. The CDR3: CASSVYGGGAPDTQYF. Here the CDR3 DNA reads TGTGCCAGCAGCGTCTACGGCGGGGGGGCCCCAGATACGCAGTATTTT.